The 14 T cell receptor beta chains below were found in one sample sequenced in a study of blood T cell repertoires in COVID-19. Sequencing was performed with immunoSEQ multiplex PCR; in TCRdb, only in-frame clones are kept and a portion is missing. The top ten clones hold more than 15% of a sample with about 62,000 clones, roughly nine tenths of them seen once. Sequenced sample: peripheral blood. These receptors originate from a woman aged 55-69 years with COVID-19, enrolled during active disease.

This chain uses TRBV7-9 with TRBJ1-3, with 7 bases identical to TRBD1. CDR1 is SEHNR, CDR2 FQNEAQ, per germline (reference sequence). The CDR3 has 16 amino acids. V trimming: 3 bases; J trimming: 0 bases; junction bases outside the gene matches: 5. The DNA for the CDR3 is TGTGCCAGCAGCTTCCACAGGGGAGTCTCTGGAAACACCATATATTTT. It encodes CASSFHRGVSGNTIYF.

The chain couples TRBV6-6 to TRBJ2-1, with D perhaps matching TRBD2 (7 bases). This CDR3 has 15 residues. The V end was cut by 0 bases, the J end by 7 bases, with 13 bases between. CDR1 and CDR2 from the germline V gene are MNHNY and SVGAGI (reference sequence). CDR3 sequence (DNA): TGTGCCAGCAGTTACTCTCCTGAGGGGGGGAATGAGCAGTTCTTC. It specifies CASSYSPEGGNEQFF.

There are a few counts of this clone. This chain uses TRBV5-8 with TRBJ2-1; 7 nucleotides match TRBD2. The V and J ends lost 2 bases and 9 bases, in that order; junction bases with no gene match: 8. This CDR3 has 14 residues. Germline CDR1 is SGHTS and CDR2 is YDEGEE. The CDR3 DNA reads as TGTGCCAGCAGCTTTGAGGGAGGGCCGGTTGAGCAGTTCTTC. Its protein is CASSFEGGPVEQFF.

The V and J genes are TRBV13 and TRBJ1-2; D may be TRBD1 (5 bases). In germline, CDR1 is PRHDT, CDR2 FYEKMQ (reference sequence). V was clipped by 3 bases and J by 3 bases, with 11 bases between them. This CDR3 spans 14 amino acids. The CDR3 loop reads CASSLGKGDYGYTF. The CDR3 coding sequence is TGTGCCAGCAGCTTGGGGAAAGGGGACTATGGCTACACCTTC. Together with reference TRBV13 and TRBJ1-2, the CDR3 gives the full variable domain: AAGVIQSPRHLIKEKRETATLKCYPIPRHDTVYWYQQGPGQDPQFLISFYEKMQSDKGSIPDRFSAQQFSDYHSELNMSSLELGDSALYFCASSLGKGDYGYTFGSGTRLTVV.

The rearrangement joins TRBV9 to TRBJ2-3; the match to TRBD2 covers 9 bases. Germline CDR1 is SGDLS and CDR2 is YYNGEE. Trimming removed 0 bases from V and 2 bases from J; junction bases left unmatched: 7. The CDR3 sequence is 17 residues long. The CDR3 region is CASSVGRTSAYTDTQYF. DNA for the CDR3: TGTGCCAGCAGCGTAGGTCGGACTAGCGCCTACACAGATACGCAGTATTTT. Together with reference TRBV9 and TRBJ2-3, the CDR3 gives the full variable domain: DSGVTQTPKHLITATGQRVTLRCSPRSGDLSVYWYQQSLDQGLQFLIQYYNGEERAKGNILERFSAQQFPDLHSELNLSSLELGDSALYFCASSVGRTSAYTDTQYFGPGTRLTVL.

This rearrangement joins TRBV5-4 to TRBJ2-7; no clear D. Germline V lookup: CDR1 SGHNT, CDR2 YYREEE (reference sequence). This CDR3 contains 14 residues. Trimming cost V 2 bases and J 2 bases, with 11 bases left between them. The CDR3 reads CASSLDLATYEQYF. The CDR3 region has the DNA TGTGCCAGCAGCTTAGATCTTGCTACCTACGAGCAGTACTTC.

In DNA form, the CDR3 reads TGTGCCAGTAGCCTTGGCGACAGGGGTTACGAGCAGTACTTC. Protein product: CASSLGDRGYEQYF. V usage is TRBV19 and J usage is TRBJ2-7; 8 bases fit TRBD1. Trimming removed 6 bases from V and 4 bases from J; junction bases left unmatched: 8. CDR3 length: 14 residues. Germline CDR1 reads LNHDA; CDR2 reads SQIVND (reference sequence). Variable domain in full (rest from reference TRBV19 and TRBJ2-7): DGGITQSPKYLFRKEGQNVTLSCEQNLNHDAMYWYRQDPGQGLRLIYYSQIVNDFQKGDIAEGYSVSREKKESFPLTVTSAQKNPTAFYLCASSLGDRGYEQYFGPGTRLTVT.

This rearrangement joins TRBV9 to TRBJ2-7, with D tentatively TRBD2 (6 bases). The V end lost 3 bases, the J end lost 1 base, and 8 bases lay between the germline ends. Looked up from germline, CDR1 is SGDLS and CDR2 is YYNGEE. CDR3 length: 13 residues. The CDR3 region is CASSGTTSYEQYF. The CDR3 nucleotides read TGTGCCAGCAGCGGGACTACTTCCTACGAGCAGTACTTC. The full variable domain, rest sourced from reference TRBV9 and TRBJ2-7, is DSGVTQTPKHLITATGQRVTLRCSPRSGDLSVYWYQQSLDQGLQFLIQYYNGEERAKGNILERFSAQQFPDLHSELNLSSLELGDSALYFCASSGTTSYEQYFGPGTRLTVT.

The gene calls are TRBV15 and TRBJ2-5, with D perhaps TRBD2 (7 bases). Trimming shortened V by 8 bases and J by 4 bases, and 14 bases separated the two germline ends. Germline V gene lookup returns CDR1 LNHNV and CDR2 YYDKDF (reference sequence). The CDR3 consists of 13 residues. CDR3 amino acids: CATGRGAGETQYF. The DNA for the CDR3 is TGTGCCACCGGACGGGGGGCCGGAGAGACCCAGTACTTC.

The genes are TRBV21-1 and TRBJ1-1; TRBD1, the D gene given by the table, was not confirmed from the DNA. TRBV21-1 is a known pseudogene. The CDR3 consists of 15 residues. CDR3 DNA sequence: TGTGCCAGCAGAAACAGGGGGCCAATGAACACTGAAGCTTTCTTT. Its translation: CASRNRGPMNTEAFF.

This rearrangement joins TRBV25-1 to TRBJ1-4; 9 bases line up with TRBD1. Germline-derived CDR1 and CDR2 are MGHDK and SYGVNS. The CDR3 runs to 15 residues. V trimming: 3 bases; J trimming: 8 bases; junction bases outside the gene matches: 7. Here the CDR3 DNA reads TGTGCCAGCAGTGATCCCGGGACAGGGAGCGAAAAACTGTTTTTT. It encodes CASSDPGTGSEKLFF.

This chain joins TRBV7-2 and TRBJ1-5, with TRBD1 matching over 8 bases. CDR1 is SGHTA and CDR2 is FQGNSA in the germline V gene. The CDR3 sequence is 16 residues long. Germline trimming cut 5 bases from V and 5 bases from J; bases unmatched to any gene: 11. The CDR3 nucleotides read TGTGCCAGCAGCCTTACGGGCAGGGGGCCTTATCAGCCCCAGCATTTT. Its translation is CASSLTGRGPYQPQHF.

The chain couples TRBV4-3 to TRBJ1-3; 9 bases map to TRBD1. Germline CDR1 reads LGHNA; CDR2 reads YSLEER. This CDR3 region has 18 residues. V lost 1 base, J lost 2 bases, and 9 bases stayed unmatched. The CDR3 bases are TGCGCCAGCAGCCAAGCACTACAGGGGGCTGTAGCTGGAAACACCATATATTTT. Its protein is CASSQALQGAVAGNTIYF.

V usage is TRBV18 and J usage is TRBJ1-5, with D perhaps TRBD1 (6 bases). The CDR3 is made up of 16 amino acids. Trimming left V 1 base short and J 3 bases short, with 13 bases between. CDR1 and CDR2 from the germline V gene are KGHSH and LQKENI. CDR3 bases: TGTGCCAGCTCACCACTGGGAGGGGGTCACAATCAGCCCCAGCATTTT. This encodes CASSPLGGGHNQPQHF.